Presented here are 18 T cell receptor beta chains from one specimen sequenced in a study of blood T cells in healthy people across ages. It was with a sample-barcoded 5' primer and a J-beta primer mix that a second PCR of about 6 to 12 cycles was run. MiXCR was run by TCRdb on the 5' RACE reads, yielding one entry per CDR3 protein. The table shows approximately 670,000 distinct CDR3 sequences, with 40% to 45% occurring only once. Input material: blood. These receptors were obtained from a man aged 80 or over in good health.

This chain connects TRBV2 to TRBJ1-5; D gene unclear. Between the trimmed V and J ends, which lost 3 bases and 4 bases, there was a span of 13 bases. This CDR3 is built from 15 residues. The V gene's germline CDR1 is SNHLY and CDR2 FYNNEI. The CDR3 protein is CASSDGQLINQPQHF. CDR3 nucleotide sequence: TGTGCCAGCAGTGACGGGCAGTTAATTAATCAGCCCCAGCATTTT. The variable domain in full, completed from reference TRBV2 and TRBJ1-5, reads EPEVTQTPSHQVTQMGQEVILRCVPISNHLYFYWYRQILGQKVEFLVSFYNNEISEKSEIFDDQFSVERPDGSNFTLKIRSTKLEDSAMYFCASSDGQLINQPQHFGDGTRLSIL.

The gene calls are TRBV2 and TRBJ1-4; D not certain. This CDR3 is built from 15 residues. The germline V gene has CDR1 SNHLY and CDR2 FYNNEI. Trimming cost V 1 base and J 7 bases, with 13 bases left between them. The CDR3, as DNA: TGTGCCAGCAGTGAAGAGGGTCTTAGAGGTGAAAAACTGTTTTTT. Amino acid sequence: CASSEEGLRGEKLFF.

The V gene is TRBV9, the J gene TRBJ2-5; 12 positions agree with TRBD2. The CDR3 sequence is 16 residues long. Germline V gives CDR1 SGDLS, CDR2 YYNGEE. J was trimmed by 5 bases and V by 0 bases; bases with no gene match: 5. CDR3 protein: CASSVGTSGITETQYF. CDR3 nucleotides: TGTGCCAGCAGCGTAGGGACTAGCGGGATCACTGAGACCCAGTACTTC.

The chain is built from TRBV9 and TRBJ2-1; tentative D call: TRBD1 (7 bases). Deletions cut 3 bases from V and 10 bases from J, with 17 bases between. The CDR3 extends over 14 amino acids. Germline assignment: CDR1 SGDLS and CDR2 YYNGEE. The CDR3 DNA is TGTGCCAGCAGCGCCCGACAGGGAGGTGGCGAGCAGTTCTTC. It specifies CASSARQGGGEQFF. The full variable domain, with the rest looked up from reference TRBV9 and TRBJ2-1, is DSGVTQTPKHLITATGQRVTLRCSPRSGDLSVYWYQQSLDQGLQFLIQYYNGEERAKGNILERFSAQQFPDLHSELNLSSLELGDSALYFCASSARQGGGEQFFGPGTRLTVL.

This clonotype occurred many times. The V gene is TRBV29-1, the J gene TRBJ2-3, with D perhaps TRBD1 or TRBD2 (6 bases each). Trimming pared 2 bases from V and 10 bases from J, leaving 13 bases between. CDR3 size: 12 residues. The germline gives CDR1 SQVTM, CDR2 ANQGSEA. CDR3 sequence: CSVELGGSAQYF. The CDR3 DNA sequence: TGCAGCGTTGAACTAGGGGGGTCGGCGCAGTATTTT.

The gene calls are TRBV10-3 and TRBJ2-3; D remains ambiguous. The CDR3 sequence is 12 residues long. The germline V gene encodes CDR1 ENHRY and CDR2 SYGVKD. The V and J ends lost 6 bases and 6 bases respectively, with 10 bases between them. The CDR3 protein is CAISGRRDTQYF. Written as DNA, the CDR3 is TGTGCCATCAGCGGGCGCCGGGATACGCAGTATTTT.

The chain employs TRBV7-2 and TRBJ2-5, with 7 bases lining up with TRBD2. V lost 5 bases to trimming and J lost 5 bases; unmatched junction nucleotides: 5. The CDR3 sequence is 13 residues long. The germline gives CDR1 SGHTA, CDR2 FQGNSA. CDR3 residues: CASSSLAEETQYF. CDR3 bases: TGTGCCAGCAGCAGTCTAGCGGAGGAGACCCAGTACTTC.

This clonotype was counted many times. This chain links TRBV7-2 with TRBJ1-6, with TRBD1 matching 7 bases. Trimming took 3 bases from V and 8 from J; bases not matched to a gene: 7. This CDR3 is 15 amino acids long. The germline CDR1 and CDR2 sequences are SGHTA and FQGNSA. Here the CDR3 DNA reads TGTGCCAGCAGCTTTATGGGGACAGACGATTCACCCCTCCACTTT. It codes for CASSFMGTDDSPLHF.

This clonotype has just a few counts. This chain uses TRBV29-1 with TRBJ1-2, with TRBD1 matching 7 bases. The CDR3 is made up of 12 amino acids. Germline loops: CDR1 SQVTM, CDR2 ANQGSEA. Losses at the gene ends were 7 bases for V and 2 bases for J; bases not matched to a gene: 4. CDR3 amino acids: CSGGQPNYGYTF. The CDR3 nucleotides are TGCAGCGGGGGACAGCCCAACTATGGCTACACCTTC.

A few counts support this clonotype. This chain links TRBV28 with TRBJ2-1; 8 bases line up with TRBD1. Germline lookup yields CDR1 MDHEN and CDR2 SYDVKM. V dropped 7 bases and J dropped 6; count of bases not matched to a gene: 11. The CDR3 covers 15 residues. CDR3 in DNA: TGTGCCAGCACCAGGACCGGGACAGGCACCAATGAGCAGTTCTTC. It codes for CASTRTGTGTNEQFF.

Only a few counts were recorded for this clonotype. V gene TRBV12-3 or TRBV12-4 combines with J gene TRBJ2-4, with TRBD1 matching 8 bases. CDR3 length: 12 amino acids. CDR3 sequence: CADRGEAELWYF. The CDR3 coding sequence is TGTGCAGACAGGGGAGAGGCGGAGCTATGGTACTTC.

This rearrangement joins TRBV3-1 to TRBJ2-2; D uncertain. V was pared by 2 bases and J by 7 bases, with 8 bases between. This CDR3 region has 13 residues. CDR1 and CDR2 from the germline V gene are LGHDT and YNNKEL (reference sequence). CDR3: CASSQPLGGELFF. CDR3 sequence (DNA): TGTGCCAGCAGCCAACCCTTGGGCGGGGAGCTGTTTTTT.

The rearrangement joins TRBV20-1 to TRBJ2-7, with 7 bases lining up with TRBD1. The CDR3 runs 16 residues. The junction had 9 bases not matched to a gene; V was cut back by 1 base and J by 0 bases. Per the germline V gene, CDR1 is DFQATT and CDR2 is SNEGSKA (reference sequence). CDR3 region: CSARGGTGQISYEQYF. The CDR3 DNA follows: TGCAGTGCTAGAGGGGGCACGGGACAGATCTCCTACGAGCAGTACTTC.

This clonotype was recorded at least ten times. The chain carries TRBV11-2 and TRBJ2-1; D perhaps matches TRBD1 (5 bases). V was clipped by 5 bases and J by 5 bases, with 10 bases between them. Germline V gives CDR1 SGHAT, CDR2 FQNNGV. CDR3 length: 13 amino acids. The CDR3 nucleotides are TGTGCCAGCAGCGATGACAGAAACAATGAGCAGTTCTTC. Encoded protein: CASSDDRNNEQFF. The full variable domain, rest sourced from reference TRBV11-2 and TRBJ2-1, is EAGVAQSPRYKIIEKRQSVAFWCNPISGHATLYWYQQILGQGPKLLIQFQNNGVVDDSQLPKDRFSAERLKGVDSTLKIQPAKLEDSAVYLCASSDDRNNEQFFGPGTRLTVL.

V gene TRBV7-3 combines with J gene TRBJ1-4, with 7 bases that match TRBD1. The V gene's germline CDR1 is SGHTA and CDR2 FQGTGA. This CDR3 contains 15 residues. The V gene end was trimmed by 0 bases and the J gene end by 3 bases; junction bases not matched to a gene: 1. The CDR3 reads CASSLTGTANEKLFF. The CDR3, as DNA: TGTGCCAGCAGCTTAACCGGGACAGCTAATGAAAAACTGTTTTTT.

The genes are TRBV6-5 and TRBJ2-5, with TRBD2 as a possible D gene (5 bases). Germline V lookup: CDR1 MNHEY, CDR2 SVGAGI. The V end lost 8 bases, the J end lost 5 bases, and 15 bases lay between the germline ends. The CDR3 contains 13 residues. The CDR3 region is CASGEGPRETQYF. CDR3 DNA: TGTGCCAGCGGAGAGGGCCCTCGGGAGACCCAGTACTTC.

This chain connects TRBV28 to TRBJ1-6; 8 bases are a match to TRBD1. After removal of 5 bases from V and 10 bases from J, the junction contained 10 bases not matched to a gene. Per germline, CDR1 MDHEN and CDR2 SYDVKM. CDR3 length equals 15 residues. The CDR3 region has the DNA TGTGCCAGCAGTCACGGACAGGGTAATATATCACCCCTCCACTTT. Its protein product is CASSHGQGNISPLHF.

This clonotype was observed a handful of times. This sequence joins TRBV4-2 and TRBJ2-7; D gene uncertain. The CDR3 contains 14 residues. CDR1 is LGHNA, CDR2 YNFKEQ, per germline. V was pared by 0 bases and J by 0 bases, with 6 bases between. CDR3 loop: CASSQDYHSYEQYF. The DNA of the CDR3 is TGTGCCAGCAGCCAAGACTACCACTCCTACGAGCAGTACTTC.